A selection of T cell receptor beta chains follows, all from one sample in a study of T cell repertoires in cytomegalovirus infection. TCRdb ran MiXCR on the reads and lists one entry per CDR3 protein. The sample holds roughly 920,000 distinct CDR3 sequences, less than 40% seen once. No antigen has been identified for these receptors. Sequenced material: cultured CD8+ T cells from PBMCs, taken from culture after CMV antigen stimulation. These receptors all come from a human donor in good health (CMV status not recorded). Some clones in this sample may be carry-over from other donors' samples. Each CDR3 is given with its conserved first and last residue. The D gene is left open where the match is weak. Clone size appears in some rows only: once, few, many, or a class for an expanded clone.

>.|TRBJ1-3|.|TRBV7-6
TGTGCCAGCAGTCCAAGCGGAGGGATGGACACCATATATTTT
CASSPSGGMDTIYF
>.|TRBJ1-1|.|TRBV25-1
TGTGCCAGCAGTGAATTCGGGTGGACTGAAGCTTTCTTT
CASSEFGWTEAFF
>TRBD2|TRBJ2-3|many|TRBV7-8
TGTGCCAGCAGCTTAGGACTAGCGGGGAGCTCAGATACGCAGTATTTT
CASSLGLAGSSDTQYF
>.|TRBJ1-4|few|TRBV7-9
TGTGCCAGCAGCTCTTTTTGGGGAAAACTGTTTTTT
CASSSFWGKLFF
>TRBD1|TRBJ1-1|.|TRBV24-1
TGTGCCACCAGTGAGACAGGGGTGGTCACTGAAGCTTTCTTT
CATSETGVVTEAFF
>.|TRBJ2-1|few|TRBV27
TGTGCCAGCAGTTTGGTGGGGGGCTCAGGCCATGAGCAGTTCTTC
CASSLVGGSGHEQFF
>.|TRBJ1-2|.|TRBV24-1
TGTGCCACCAGTGTACCCTTCGATCGGGGGGGCAACTATGGCTACACCTTC
CATSVPFDRGGNYGYTF
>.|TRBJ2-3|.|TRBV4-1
TGCGCCAGCAGCCAAGATCCGGGAGACACAGATACGCAGTATTTT
CASSQDPGDTDTQYF
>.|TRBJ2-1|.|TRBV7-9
TGTGCCAGCAGAATCAGGGTGAATGAGCAGTTCTTC
CASRIRVNEQFF
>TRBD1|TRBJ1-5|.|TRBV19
TGTGCCAGTAGTCCGGAGGCGACAGGGGGCGTTCAGCCCCAGCATTTT
CASSPEATGGVQPQHF
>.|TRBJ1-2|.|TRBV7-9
TGTGCCAGCATCGCCGGGGGCGGCGGCGGCTATGGCTACACCTTC
CASIAGGGGGYGYTF
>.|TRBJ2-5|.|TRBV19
TGTGCCAGTAGCACCCCCCGCGACAGTTTCCAAGAGACCCAGTACTTC
CASSTPRDSFQETQYF
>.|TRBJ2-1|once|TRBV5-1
TGCGCCAGCAGCACCCAGGGTGGGTTCGATGAGCAGTTCTTC
CASSTQGGFDEQFF
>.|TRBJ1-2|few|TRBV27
TGTGCCAGCAGTTTGATGGCCCAGAGGAACTATGGCTACACCTTC
CASSLMAQRNYGYTF
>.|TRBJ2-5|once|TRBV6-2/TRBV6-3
TGTGCCAGCACCCGGGACGAGTACCAAGAGACCCAGTACTTC
CASTRDEYQETQYF
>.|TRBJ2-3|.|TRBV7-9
TGTGCCAGCAGCTCGACAGACACAGAAACAGATACGCAGTATTTT
CASSSTDTETDTQYF
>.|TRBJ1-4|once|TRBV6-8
TGTGCCAGCAGTTACTCGGCAGATCCGGATGAAAAACTGTTTTTT
CASSYSADPDEKLFF
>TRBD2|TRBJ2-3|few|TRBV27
TGTGCCAGCAGTTGGGCCGGGTTAGCGGGGGGCCGGGAAGATACGCAGTATTTT
CASSWAGLAGGREDTQYF
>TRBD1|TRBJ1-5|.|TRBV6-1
TGTGCCAGTAGACAGGGGCAACAGCCCCAGCATTTT
CASRQGQQPQHF
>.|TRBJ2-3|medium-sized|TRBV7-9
TGTGCCAGCAGCCCACCTTGGTGGGGGTTAGATACGCAGTATTTT
CASSPPWWGLDTQYF
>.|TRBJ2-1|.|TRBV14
TGTGCCAGCAGCCTAAGGAGGGCGGGTGCGTACAATGAGCAGTTCTTC
CASSLRRAGAYNEQFF
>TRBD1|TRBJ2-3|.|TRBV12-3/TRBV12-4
TGTGCCAGCAGATACAGGGGCTGGAGCACAGATACGCAGTATTTT
CASRYRGWSTDTQYF
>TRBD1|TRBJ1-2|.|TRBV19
TGTGCCAGTAGTTTCCGGGACAGACTTTATGGCTACACCTTC
CASSFRDRLYGYTF
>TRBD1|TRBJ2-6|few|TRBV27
TGTGCCAGCAGTTTCTGGGCAGGGGGCCCCTACTCTGGGGCCAACGTCCTGACTTTC
CASSFWAGGPYSGANVLTF
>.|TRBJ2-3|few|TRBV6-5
TGTGCCAGCAGTCCCAGCCCGTCGTCGGTGCAGTATTTT
CASSPSPSSVQYF
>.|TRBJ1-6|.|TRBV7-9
TGTGCCAGCAGCAACCTCCTGGAGGCCGGATATAATTCACCCCTCCACTTT
CASSNLLEAGYNSPLHF
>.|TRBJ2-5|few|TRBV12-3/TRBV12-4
TGTGCCAGCAGCACCGGCTGGGGGGAGACCCAGTACTTC
CASSTGWGETQYF
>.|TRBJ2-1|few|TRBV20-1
TGCAGTGCTAGAGACCTAGCTTCAGAATCTGAGCAGTTCTTC
CSARDLASESEQFF
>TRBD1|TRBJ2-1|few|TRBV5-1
TGCGCCAGCAGCGGATTTCAGAACAGGGACAGCTCCTACAATGAGCAGTTCTTC
CASSGFQNRDSSYNEQFF
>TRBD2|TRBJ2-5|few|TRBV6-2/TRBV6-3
TGTGCCAGCAGTCTACTAGCGGGGGCCCTGGAGACCCAGTACTTC
CASSLLAGALETQYF
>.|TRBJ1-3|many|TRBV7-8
TGTGCCAGCAGCTTAAACAGGCAGAGCTCTGGAAACACCATATATTTT
CASSLNRQSSGNTIYF
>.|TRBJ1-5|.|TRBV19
TGTGCCAGTAGTATAGGGCAGGGGAGCGATCAGCCCCAGCATTTT
CASSIGQGSDQPQHF
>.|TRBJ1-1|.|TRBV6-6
TGTGCCACCCGGAAAGTGGACCACAAGAACACTGAAGCTTTCTTT
CATRKVDHKNTEAFF
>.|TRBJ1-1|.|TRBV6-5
TGTGCCAGCAGTCCCCTGGGGGATCGGGACACTGAAGCTTTCTTT
CASSPLGDRDTEAFF
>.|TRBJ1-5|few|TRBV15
TGTGCCACCAGCAACGCCTGGGCCAGCGGCAATCAGCCCCAGCATTTT
CATSNAWASGNQPQHF
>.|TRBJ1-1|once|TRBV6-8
TGTGCCAGCAGTTACTCCCCAGGGCCGGGGTACACTGAAGCTTTCTTT
CASSYSPGPGYTEAFF
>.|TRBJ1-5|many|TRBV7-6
TGTGCCAGCAGCTTAGGCGAGGGTAGCAATCAGCCCCAGCATTTT
CASSLGEGSNQPQHF
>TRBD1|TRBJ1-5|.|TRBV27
TGTGCCAGCAGTTTCGGGACAGGGGGCCAGCCCCAGCATTTT
CASSFGTGGQPQHF
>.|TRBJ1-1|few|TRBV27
TGTGCCAGCAGTGTAGGATTGGGCACTGAAGCTTTCTTT
CASSVGLGTEAFF
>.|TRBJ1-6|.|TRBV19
TGTGCCAGTAGTTGGGGAGCCTATAATTCACCCCTCCACTTT
CASSWGAYNSPLHF
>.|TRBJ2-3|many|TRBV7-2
TGTGCCAGCAGCTCTAGGGGGTCTTGGCCCGATACGCAGTATTTT
CASSSRGSWPDTQYF
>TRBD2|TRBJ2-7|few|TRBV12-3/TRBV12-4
TGTGCCAGCAGCCCTAGCGGGGGTAGGCGTGGGCAGTACTTC
CASSPSGGRRGQYF
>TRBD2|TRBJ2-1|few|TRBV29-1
TGCAGCGTTGCCGGGAGGGAAAGGCTCAATGAGCAGTTCTTC
CSVAGRERLNEQFF
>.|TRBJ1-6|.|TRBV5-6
TGTGCCAGCAGCTGGCCAGATAATTCACCCCTCCACTTT
CASSWPDNSPLHF
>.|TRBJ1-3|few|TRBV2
TGTGCCAGCAGTGCAGGGGCGGCCGGAAACACCATATATTTT
CASSAGAAGNTIYF
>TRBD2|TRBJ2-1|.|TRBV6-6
TGTGCCAGCAGTGAGGTAGAAGAACTAGCGGGGGGGAATGAGCAGTTCTTC
CASSEVEELAGGNEQFF
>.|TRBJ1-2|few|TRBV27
TGTGCCAGCAGTTGGGGCAGTAACTATGGCTACACCTTC
CASSWGSNYGYTF
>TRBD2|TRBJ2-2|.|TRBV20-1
TGCAGTGCTATTCACGGGACTAGCGGGGGGGTCACCGGGGAGCTGTTTTTT
CSAIHGTSGGVTGELFF
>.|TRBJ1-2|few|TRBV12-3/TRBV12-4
TGTGCCAGCACCGAAGGGGGGAATAGGGGCTACACCTTC
CASTEGGNRGYTF
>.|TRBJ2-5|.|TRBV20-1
TGCAGTGCTAGAGGGGGGTTCGAGTCTGCCGGGGAGACCCAGTACTTC
CSARGGFESAGETQYF
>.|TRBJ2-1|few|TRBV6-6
TGTGCCAGCAGTTACTACCAGAATGAGCAGTTCTTC
CASSYYQNEQFF
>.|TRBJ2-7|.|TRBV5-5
TGTGCCAGCAGCTTGGGACCGCTCTCCTACGAGCAGTACTTC
CASSLGPLSYEQYF
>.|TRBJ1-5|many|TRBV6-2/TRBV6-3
TGTGCCAGCAGTTACTCTCTTCGGCAGGGAAAGGGGAGCAATCAGCCCCAGCATTTT
CASSYSLRQGKGSNQPQHF
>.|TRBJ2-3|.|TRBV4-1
TGTGCCAGCAGCCAAGGACAGCGGAGCACAGATACGCAGTATTTT
CASSQGQRSTDTQYF
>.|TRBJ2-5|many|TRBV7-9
TGTGCCAGCAGCCCCTGGCAGGTCGGGAGAGAAGAGACCCAGTACTTC
CASSPWQVGREETQYF
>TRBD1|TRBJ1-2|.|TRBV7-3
TGTGCCAGCACCCGGGACAGGGGATTCTATGGCTACACCTTC
CASTRDRGFYGYTF
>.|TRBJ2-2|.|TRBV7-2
TGTGCCAGCAGCTTATCCTCGGGGCCTTATAAGAACACCGGGGAGCTGTTTTTT
CASSLSSGPYKNTGELFF